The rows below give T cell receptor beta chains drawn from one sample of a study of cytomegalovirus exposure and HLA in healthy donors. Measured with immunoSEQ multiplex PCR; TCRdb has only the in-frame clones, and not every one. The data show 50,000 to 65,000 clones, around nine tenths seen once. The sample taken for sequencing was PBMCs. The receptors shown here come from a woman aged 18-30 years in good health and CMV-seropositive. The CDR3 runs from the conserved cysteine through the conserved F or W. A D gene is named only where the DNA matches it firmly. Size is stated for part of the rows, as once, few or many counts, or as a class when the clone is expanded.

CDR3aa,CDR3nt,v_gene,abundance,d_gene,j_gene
CASSLGRTGGFTEAFF,TGTGCCAGCAGTTTAGGTCGTACAGGGGGATTCACTGAAGCTTTCTTT,TRBV27,.,TRBD1,TRBJ1-1
CASSPRGRGMGETQYF,TGCGCCAGCAGCCCCCGGGGTAGAGGGATGGGGGAGACCCAGTACTTC,TRBV4-1,.,.,TRBJ2-5
CALQGAANQPQHF,TGTGCCCTCCAGGGTGCCGCTAATCAGCCCCAGCATTTT,TRBV28,.,.,TRBJ1-5
CASSIDSGLPGYTF,TGTGCCAGCAGCATCGACAGTGGCCTTCCTGGCTACACCTTC,TRBV6-1,.,.,TRBJ1-2
CAISDGGRGTDTQYF,TGTGCCATCAGTGATGGAGGGAGGGGCACAGATACGCAGTATTTT,TRBV10-3,.,TRBD2,TRBJ2-3
CASTARGARTGELFF,TGTGCCAGCACTGCGCGGGGGGCGCGAACCGGGGAGCTGTTTTTT,TRBV27,.,TRBD2,TRBJ2-2
CASSLPTGSGNTIYF,TGTGCCAGCAGCCTACCGACAGGGAGTGGAAACACCATATATTTT,TRBV7-9,.,TRBD1,TRBJ1-3
CASSNSGTGGSGAFF,TGTGCCAGCAGCAACTCCGGGACAGGGGGTTCTGGAGCTTTCTTT,TRBV7-8,few,TRBD1,TRBJ1-1
CAWRGRGGVYEQYF,TGTGCCTGGCGGGGGCGCGGGGGGGTATACGAGCAGTACTTC,TRBV30,.,TRBD2,TRBJ2-7
CASSEEVLQPQHF,TGTGCCAGCAGTGAGGAGGTCTTGCAGCCCCAGCATTTT,TRBV6-1,.,.,TRBJ1-5